This TCR beta chain derives from a study of control samples from healthy donors and cancer patients (dated by TCRdb to 2018 to 2021). In regard to this clone: The antigen this receptor binds is unknown. No much larger clone exists at a distance of one base, and base qualities are not known.

CDR1 and CDR2 were assigned from the germline V gene (reference sequence) as LNHDA and SQIVND. Trimming costs V 1 base and J 7 bases, and their ends lie 14 bases apart. Including the terminal cysteine and phenylalanine, the CDR3 comprises 14 residues. Of the read, only the CDR3 DNA is kept; its 42 bases are in frame from base 1. The protocol used for the library was the immunoSEQ multiplex PCR assay. The source is immuneACCESS, and TCRdb retained only in-frame sequences with V and J called. Part of the clones is not carried over; for the studies checked, unresolved V genes explain less than half of this, and the remainder is unexplained. The sample table holds some 110,000 clones, of which more than 80% were seen once. The top ten constitute 1% to 1.4% of the sample.

This clonotype originated in a woman aged 45 to 65 with colorectal cancer. This chain joins TRBV19 to TRBJ2-7, with the D gene uncertain. The sample taken for sequencing was PBMCs. CDR3 loop: CASSIGAKTGEQYF. The nucleotides are TGTGCCAGTAGTATAGGGGCCAAGACGGGTGAGCAGTACTTC.